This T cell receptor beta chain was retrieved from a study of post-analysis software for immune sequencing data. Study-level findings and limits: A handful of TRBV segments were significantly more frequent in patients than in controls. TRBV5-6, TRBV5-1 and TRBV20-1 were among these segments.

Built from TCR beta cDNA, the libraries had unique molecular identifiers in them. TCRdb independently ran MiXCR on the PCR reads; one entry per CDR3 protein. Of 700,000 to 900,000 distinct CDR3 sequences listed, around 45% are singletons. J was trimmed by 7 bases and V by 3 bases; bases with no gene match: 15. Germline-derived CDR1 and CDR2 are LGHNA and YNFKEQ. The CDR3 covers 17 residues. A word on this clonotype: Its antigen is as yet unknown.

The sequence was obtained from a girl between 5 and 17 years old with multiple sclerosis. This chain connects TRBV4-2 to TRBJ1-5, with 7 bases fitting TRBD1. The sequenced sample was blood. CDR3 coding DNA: TGTGCCAGCAGCCAGGTGGGCTACGGGACAGTAGTCCAGCCCCAGCATTTT. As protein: CASSQVGYGTVVQPQHF.